This TCR beta chain was identified in a study of shared clonotypes between healthy human individuals. Study conclusions and caveats: A handful of donors held approximately 4.6% of naive CD4 clonotypes in common.

Under the authors' procedure: There were no quality scores in the junction-only immunoSEQ sequences, so filtering differed. Profiling relied on immunoSEQ multiplex PCR, and the TCRdb table lists in-frame clones only, not all of them. V and J calls and clone size are copied from that table; D and trimming were computed from the DNA. Of about 340,000 clones listed, more than 60% are singletons. Adults of Caucasian background living in Nashville, Tennessee made up all donors. Germline loops: CDR1 SGHVS, CDR2 FQNEAQ. The germline V and J ends were trimmed by 4 bases and 6 bases, with 12 bases remaining between them. This CDR3 region has 14 residues. This clone was counted a single time. Its antigen is undetermined.

The sequence derives from a man younger than 45 in good health. The material sequenced was memory CD4+ T cells sorted from blood. Subset here: CD45RA-negative fraction. V is TRBV7-8 and J is TRBJ1-4, with a tentative D call TRBD1 (5 bases). DNA of the CDR3: TGTGCCAGCAGCTCGAGACAGATAGATGAAAAACTGTTTTTT. It encodes CASSSRQIDEKLFF. The full variable domain, in which reference TRBV7-8 and TRBJ1-4 provide the parts outside the CDR3, is GAGVSQSPRYKVAKRGQDVALRCDPISGHVSLFWYQQALGQGPEFLTYFQNEAQLDKSGLPSDRFFAERPEGSVSTLKIQRTQQEDSAVYLCASSSRQIDEKLFFGSGTQLSVL.